These 27 T cell receptor beta chains share one sample of origin, sequenced in a study of blood T cells in healthy people across ages. A second PCR, run for roughly 7 to 11 cycles, used a sample-barcoded 5' primer plus a J-beta primer mix. From the 5' RACE reads, TCRdb called clonotypes with MiXCR, one entry per CDR3 protein. The table records just under 550,000 distinct CDR3 sequences, under 30% of them present only once. The same data also contributed to another study, on T cells of mothers and their children.

Sequenced material: blood. The source is a boy younger than 18 in good health.

This clonotype occurred a few times. This chain links TRBV12-3 or TRBV12-4 with TRBJ2-5; TRBD2 aligns across 10 bases. Trimming at V came to 9 bases and at J to 4 bases, leaving 14 bases not matched to a gene. The CDR3 is 16 residues long. CDR3 region: CASSPEASGRLETQYF. The CDR3 DNA reads as TGTGCCAGTTCACCTGAGGCTAGCGGGAGATTAGAGACCCAGTACTTC.

This clonotype was seen a handful of times. The CDR3 coding sequence is TGTGCCAGCAGCCAGCTCGGGAGAGGGCGGGACACTGAAGCTTTCTTT. The encoded protein is CASSQLGRGRDTEAFF. The chain recombines TRBV7-9 with TRBJ1-1; D remains ambiguous. Germline loops: CDR1 SEHNR, CDR2 FQNEAQ (reference sequence). This CDR3 comprises 16 residues. Trimming took 5 bases from V and 3 from J, leaving 19 bases between them.

There are a few counts of this clonotype. The chain joins TRBV5-1 to TRBJ2-2, with unresolved D. This CDR3 is built from 16 residues. Germline V lookup: CDR1 SGHRS, CDR2 YFSETQ. Trimming pared 2 bases from V and 0 bases from J, leaving 11 bases between. DNA for the CDR3: TGCGCCAGCAGCTTCGACCGACCCCCGAACACCGGGGAGCTGTTTTTT. The encoded protein is CASSFDRPPNTGELFF.

With respect to this clonotype: The germline gene is not matched at one end of the junction; a read error may be the cause. The chain combines TRBV20-1 with TRBJ2-7, with 10 bases fitting TRBD2. Per the germline V gene, CDR1 is DFQATT and CDR2 is SNEGSKA (reference sequence). The CDR3 loop spans 16 amino acids. CDR3 residues: CSARDGLAGASYKQYF. CDR3 DNA: TGCAGTGCTAGAGATGGTCTAGCGGGGGCCTCCTACAAGCAGTACTTC.

This clonotype was picked up one time. The chain uses TRBV7-9 and TRBJ2-2; a possible D gene is TRBD2 (6 bases). Trimming took off 4 bases at V and 0 bases at J, with 12 bases between the two ends. This CDR3 region has 16 residues. Germline assignment: CDR1 SEHNR and CDR2 FQNEAQ (reference sequence). CDR3 in DNA: TGTGCCAGCAGCTGGTTCGCGGGGACGAACACCGGGGAGCTGTTTTTT. It encodes CASSWFAGTNTGELFF.

This clonotype was seen a handful of times. J is TRBJ2-5 and V is TRBV9; TRBD2 aligns across 7 bases. Germline V gene data show CDR1 as SGDLS and CDR2 as YYNGEE. This CDR3 contains 15 residues. Trimming took 0 bases from V and 3 from J; bases not matched to a gene: 5. Written as DNA, the CDR3 is TGTGCCAGCAGCGTAGGCGCTAGCGGTAAAGAGACCCAGTACTTC. Translated, it gives CASSVGASGKETQYF.

This clonotype has a count of ten or more. The chain employs TRBV7-2 and TRBJ2-5, with 14 positions matching TRBD2. Germline loops: CDR1 SGHTA, CDR2 FQGNSA. V lost 6 bases and J lost 5; bases outside the gene matches: 8. The CDR3 length is 16 residues. CDR3 sequence reads: CASRRGTSGSGETQYF. The CDR3 DNA is TGTGCCAGCAGGCGCGGGACTAGCGGGAGTGGTGAGACCCAGTACTTC.

At least ten counts were recorded for this clonotype. The V call is TRBV7-2, the J call TRBJ2-5, with 10 bases fitting TRBD2. The length of the CDR3 is 16 residues. CDR1 is SGHTA, CDR2 FQGNSA, per germline. V trimming: 1 base; J trimming: 4 bases; junction bases outside the gene matches: 6. The CDR3 sequence is CASSLGLAGGRETQYF. CDR3 coding DNA: TGTGCCAGCAGCTTAGGGTTAGCGGGAGGTCGAGAGACCCAGTACTTC. Full variable domain (remainder filled in from reference TRBV7-2 and TRBJ2-5): GAGVSQSPSNKVTEKGKDVELRCDPISGHTALYWYRQSLGQGLEFLIYFQGNSAPDKSGLPSDRFSAERTGGSVSTLTIQRTQQEDSAVYLCASSLGLAGGRETQYFGPGTRLLVL.

The chain recombines TRBV9 with TRBJ2-1, with D possibly being TRBD2 (6 bases). Trimming pared 0 bases from V and 7 bases from J, leaving 14 bases between. The CDR3 is made up of 15 amino acids. Germline V gene data show CDR1 as SGDLS and CDR2 as YYNGEE. The CDR3 sequence is CASSVDPLGGNEQFF. As DNA, the CDR3 is TGTGCCAGCAGCGTAGATCCCCTTGGAGGGAATGAGCAGTTCTTC.

The chain recombines TRBV9 with TRBJ2-2; the D gene is possibly TRBD1 (7 bases). The CDR3 length is 15 residues. V was cut by 3 bases and J by 2 bases, with 11 bases left in between. Looked up from germline, CDR1 is SGDLS and CDR2 is YYNGEE. Written as DNA, the CDR3 is TGTGCCAGCAGCGCGGGGGACAGCAACACCGGGGAGCTGTTTTTT. Amino acids: CASSAGDSNTGELFF. Based on the CDR3 plus reference TRBV9 and TRBJ2-2, the full variable domain is DSGVTQTPKHLITATGQRVTLRCSPRSGDLSVYWYQQSLDQGLQFLIQYYNGEERAKGNILERFSAQQFPDLHSELNLSSLELGDSALYFCASSAGDSNTGELFFGEGSRLTVL.

A few counts support this clonotype. This chain joins TRBV7-2 and TRBJ1-3, with TRBD1 matching 8 bases. From germline, CDR1 is SGHTA and CDR2 FQGNSA. The CDR3 sequence is 15 residues long. Trimming removed 7 bases from V and 4 bases from J; junction bases left unmatched: 9. Here the CDR3 DNA reads TGTGCCAGCATCGAACCGGACAGGGCCGGAAACACCATATATTTT. This translates into CASIEPDRAGNTIYF.

This clonotype was picked up a small number of times. For the CDR3, the DNA is TGTGCCAGCAGCTCATCGACAGGGAGGACCGCAACTAATGAAAAACTGTTTTTT. Protein: CASSSSTGRTATNEKLFF. The chain combines TRBV7-3 with TRBJ1-4; 7 bases are shared with TRBD1. The CDR3 totals 18 residues. Germline V lookup: CDR1 SGHTA, CDR2 FQGTGA. J gave up 0 bases and V 4 bases, and 11 bases lay outside the gene matches.

This clonotype came up a few times. V and J are TRBV12-3 or TRBV12-4 and TRBJ2-5; D unclear. The assigned J gene may be wrong: the sequence end matches TRBJ2-1 better. The CDR3 extends over 13 amino acids. CDR3 nucleotide sequence: TGTGCCAGCAGTTTAGGGGCCGCAAATGAGCAGTTCTTC. Its protein is CASSLGAANEQFF.

This clonotype was counted only a few times. This sequence joins TRBV20-1 and TRBJ2-7; the D call may be TRBD1 or TRBD2 (6 bases each). The CDR3 sequence is 13 residues long. In germline, CDR1 is DFQATT, CDR2 SNEGSKA (reference sequence). The V gene lost 3 bases and the J gene lost 4 bases, with 13 bases spanning the gap. The CDR3 is CSARRDTTYEQYF. CDR3 DNA: TGCAGTGCTAGGCGGGACACAACTTACGAGCAGTACTTC.

This clonotype was picked up a small number of times. The chain joins TRBV6-5 to TRBJ2-5; 12 positions agree with TRBD2. V was pared by 8 bases and J by 4 bases, with 8 bases of the junction left unmatched. This CDR3 has 15 amino acids. CDR1 is MNHEY and CDR2 is SVGAGI in the germline V gene. The CDR3 nucleotides read TGTGCCAGCGGTCTGACTAGCGGGGGTCGAGAGACCCAGTACTTC. Translation gives CASGLTSGGRETQYF.

The V call is TRBV28, the J call TRBJ2-1, with TRBD2 identical over 9 bases. The J call is uncertain, as TRBJ2-7 better fits the DNA end. The CDR3 covers 14 residues. The germline gives CDR1 MDHEN, CDR2 SYDVKM. The CDR3 protein is CASSWASGTYEQYF. Here the CDR3 DNA reads TGTGCCAGCAGTTGGGCTAGCGGGACCTACGAGCAGTACTTC.

This chain joins TRBV11-1 and TRBJ2-1; D is possibly TRBD1 (6 bases). Germline CDR1 is SGHAT and CDR2 is FQDESV (reference sequence). Trimming removed 5 bases from V and 4 bases from J, with 18 bases in between. The CDR3 loop spans 16 amino acids. CDR3 sequence (DNA): TGTGCCAGCAGCAACCCTGGGGGACAACCATACAATGAGCAGTTCTTC. This codes for CASSNPGGQPYNEQFF.

This clonotype has only a few counts. V usage is TRBV20-1 and J usage is TRBJ2-2; 11 bases agree with TRBD2. The germline gives CDR1 DFQATT, CDR2 SNEGSKA (reference sequence). V was clipped by 3 bases and J by 3 bases; unmatched bases: 6. The CDR3 runs 16 residues. CDR3 loop: CSARRTSGHDTGELFF. The CDR3 bases are TGCAGTGCTAGGCGGACTAGCGGGCACGACACCGGGGAGCTGTTTTTT.

This clonotype was seen a handful of times. The V and J genes are TRBV14 and TRBJ1-1; D is possibly TRBD1 (6 bases). The CDR3 is 14 amino acids. From germline, CDR1 is SGHDN and CDR2 FVKESK. V gave up 2 bases and J gave up 1 base, with 8 bases separating them. This CDR3 reads CASSQMGQNTEAFF. The CDR3 nucleotides read TGTGCCAGCAGCCAAATGGGACAGAACACTGAAGCTTTCTTT. Filled out from reference TRBV14 and TRBJ1-1, the complete variable domain reads EAGVTQFPSHSVIEKGQTVTLRCDPISGHDNLYWYRRVMGKEIKFLLHFVKESKQDESGMPNNRFLAERTGGTYSTLKVQPAELEDSGVYFCASSQMGQNTEAFFGQGTRLTVV.

This clonotype was found a few times. This chain links TRBV7-9 with TRBJ1-1, with 9 bases identical to TRBD1. V lost 5 bases to trimming and J lost 6 bases; unmatched junction nucleotides: 7. CDR3 length equals 14 residues. Germline V lookup: CDR1 SEHNR, CDR2 FQNEAQ (reference sequence). Written as DNA, the CDR3 is TGTGCCAGCAGCCCCGACAGGGGGATCTCTGAAGCTTTCTTT. Translation: CASSPDRGISEAFF.

V is TRBV5-4 and J is TRBJ2-7, with D possibly being TRBD1 (6 bases). This CDR3 is 15 amino acids long. The V end was cut by 4 bases, the J end by 3 bases, with 17 bases between. In germline, CDR1 is SGHNT, CDR2 YYREEE (reference sequence). The CDR3 sequence: CASSPPGQGNYEQYF. The DNA of the CDR3 is TGTGCCAGCAGCCCACCCGGGCAGGGGAACTACGAGCAGTACTTC.

This clonotype occurred a few times. The chain uses TRBV12-3 or TRBV12-4 and TRBJ2-1, with 10 bases matching TRBD2. With 5 bases clipped from V and 1 base from J, the junction kept 8 bases outside the gene matches. The CDR3 has 17 amino acids. The CDR3 protein is CASSLASGGRSYNEQFF. Here the CDR3 DNA reads TGTGCCAGCAGTCTGGCTAGCGGGGGCCGATCCTACAATGAGCAGTTCTTC.

The gene calls are TRBV24-1 and TRBJ1-2; D unresolved. With 1 base removed from V and 0 bases from J, the gap between germline ends came to 5 bases. This CDR3 comprises 14 residues. Germline V lookup: CDR1 KGHDR, CDR2 SFDVKD. CDR3 in amino acids: CATSDFNSNYGYTF. Here the CDR3 DNA reads TGTGCCACCAGTGATTTTAATTCTAACTATGGCTACACCTTC.

This clonotype appeared a few times. V and J are TRBV27 and TRBJ2-7; no reliable D call. V lost 1 base and J lost 6, with 13 bases in between. The germline CDR1 and CDR2 sequences are MNHEY and SMNVEV (reference sequence). The CDR3 is 14 residues long. The CDR3 nucleotides are TGTGCCAGCAGTTTATTAACCTCCGGTCCCGAGCAGTACTTC. Amino acid sequence: CASSLLTSGPEQYF.

The chain couples TRBV20-1 to TRBJ2-3; D possibly uses TRBD1 or TRBD2 (6 bases each). Germline values: CDR1 DFQATT, CDR2 SNEGSKA (reference sequence). V was shortened by 5 bases and J by 1 base, with 13 bases between the two germline ends. This CDR3 region has 14 residues. In nucleotides, the CDR3 is TGCAGTGCTCTAGAGGGGGGCCGCACAGATACGCAGTATTTT. Its protein product is CSALEGGRTDTQYF.

The J gene is TRBJ1-1, the V gene TRBV19; 8 nucleotides agree with TRBD1. V trimming: 3 bases; J trimming: 5 bases; junction bases outside the gene matches: 14. The CDR3 contains 17 residues. Germline V lookup: CDR1 LNHDA, CDR2 SQIVND (reference sequence). The CDR3: CASSILGRGQAKTEAFF. CDR3 nucleotides: TGTGCCAGTAGTATCCTAGGCAGGGGGCAAGCAAAGACTGAAGCTTTCTTT.

This rearrangement joins TRBV7-2 to TRBJ1-5; the D is unclear. This CDR3 comprises 15 residues. Trimming removed 0 bases from V and 4 bases from J, with 10 bases in between. The germline V gene encodes CDR1 SGHTA and CDR2 FQGNSA. Here the CDR3 DNA reads TGTGCCAGCAGCTTAGCAGGCCAGATAAATCAGCCCCAGCATTTT. It yields the protein CASSLAGQINQPQHF. Complete variable domain (other parts from reference TRBV7-2 and TRBJ1-5): GAGVSQSPSNKVTEKGKDVELRCDPISGHTALYWYRQSLGQGLEFLIYFQGNSAPDKSGLPSDRFSAERTGGSVSTLTIQRTQQEDSAVYLCASSLAGQINQPQHFGDGTRLSIL.